The 14 T cell receptor beta chains below all came from one sample that was sequenced in a study of technical replicates of blood from several donors. Data came from immunoSEQ multiplex PCR; TCRdb stores just in-frame clones and leaves some out. The table shows fewer than 100,000 clones, with 75% to 95% occurring only once. Input material: T cells isolated from PBMCs. The receptors here all came from a human donor in good health.

The J gene is TRBJ2-2, the V gene TRBV7-9; the D gene is possibly TRBD1 (5 bases). From germline, CDR1 is SEHNR and CDR2 FQNEAQ (reference sequence). The CDR3 covers 15 residues. Trimming shortened V by 1 base and J by 4 bases, and 10 bases separated the two germline ends. CDR3 sequence reads: CASSLELGRTGELFF. The CDR3 DNA sequence: TGTGCCAGCAGCTTAGAGCTGGGGCGCACCGGGGAGCTGTTTTTT.

The V and J genes are TRBV30 and TRBJ1-3; 7 nucleotides agree with TRBD1. CDR1 is GTSNPN and CDR2 is SVGIG in the germline V gene (reference sequence). The CDR3 has 15 amino acids. V lost 2 bases and J lost 3; bases outside the gene matches: 7. The CDR3 spells CAWSPAGTVGNTIYF. The CDR3 bases are TGTGCCTGGAGTCCCGCCGGGACAGTTGGAAACACCATATATTTT. The complete variable domain, with remaining parts taken from reference TRBV30 and TRBJ1-3, reads SQTIHQWPATLVQPVGSPLSLECTVEGTSNPNLYWYRQAAGRGLQLLFYSVGIGQISSEVPQNLSASRPQDRQFILSSKKLLLSDSGFYLCAWSPAGTVGNTIYFGEGSWLTVV.

V usage is TRBV11-2 and J usage is TRBJ2-5; 7 positions match TRBD1. The V gene end was trimmed by 5 bases and the J gene end by 7 bases; junction bases not matched to a gene: 10. Germline V lookup: CDR1 SGHAT, CDR2 FQNNGV. This CDR3 has 14 residues. CDR3 sequence: CASSHTGQLRTQYF. CDR3 nucleotides: TGTGCCAGCAGCCATACGGGACAGTTGAGGACCCAGTACTTC.

The chain has TRBV5-4 and TRBJ1-4, with a tentative D call TRBD1 (6 bases). Per the germline V gene, CDR1 is SGHNT and CDR2 is YYREEE (reference sequence). V dropped 4 bases and J dropped 7 bases, with 17 bases sitting between them. The CDR3 is 15 residues long. The CDR3 is CASSAPGGGPEKLFF. For the CDR3, the DNA is TGTGCCAGCAGCGCCCCCGGGGGGGGCCCTGAAAAACTGTTTTTT. Complete variable domain (other parts from reference TRBV5-4 and TRBJ1-4): ETGVTQSPTHLIKTRGQQVTLRCSSQSGHNTVSWYQQALGQGPQFIFQYYREEENGRGNFPPRFSGLQFPNYSSELNVNALELDDSALYLCASSAPGGGPEKLFFGSGTQLSVL.

V usage is TRBV6-6 and J usage is TRBJ2-3; 8 nucleotides match TRBD1. Germline-derived CDR1 and CDR2 are MNHNY and SVGAGI (reference sequence). The junction had 11 bases not matched to a gene; V was cut back by 6 bases and J by 6 bases. The CDR3 has 15 residues. DNA of the CDR3: TGTGCCAGCAGGCAGGGCCAGGGGGCGGGGGATACGCAGTATTTT. Its translation: CASRQGQGAGDTQYF.

This clone was observed a single time. CDR3 protein: CASSLSSSGRAQETQYF. The CDR3 nucleotides are TGTGCCAGCAGTTTATCGTCCAGCGGGAGGGCCCAGGAGACCCAGTACTTC. The chain has TRBV27 and TRBJ2-5, with TRBD2 matching over 10 bases. Trimming at V came to 0 bases and at J to 5 bases, leaving 9 bases not matched to a gene. Germline values: CDR1 MNHEY, CDR2 SMNVEV (reference sequence). CDR3 length: 17 residues.

The chain uses TRBV7-2 and TRBJ1-5, with a tentative D call TRBD1 (5 bases). The V and J ends lost 1 base and 2 bases respectively, with 18 bases between them. CDR1 and CDR2 (germline): SGHTA, FQGNSA. There are 18 residues in the CDR3. CDR3 residues: CASSLEGFGGTGNQPQHF. CDR3 in DNA: TGTGCCAGCAGCTTAGAGGGATTCGGGGGGACCGGCAATCAGCCCCAGCATTTT. Full variable domain (rest looked up from reference TRBV7-2 and TRBJ1-5): GAGVSQSPSNKVTEKGKDVELRCDPISGHTALYWYRQSLGQGLEFLIYFQGNSAPDKSGLPSDRFSAERTGGSVSTLTIQRTQQEDSAVYLCASSLEGFGGTGNQPQHFGDGTRLSIL.

V and J are TRBV6-6 and TRBJ1-1, with 9 bases fitting TRBD1. The CDR3 loop spans 15 amino acids. The germline gives CDR1 MNHNY, CDR2 SVGAGI (reference sequence). V shed 2 bases, J shed 7 bases, and the junction held 8 bases outside the gene matches. Here the CDR3 DNA reads TGTGCCAGCAGTTACGGCCGGGACAGGGTGGTTGAAGCTTTCTTT. Translation: CASSYGRDRVVEAFF.

The chain carries TRBV28 and TRBJ2-7; 10 positions match TRBD2. The CDR3 runs 18 residues. Germline CDR1 and CDR2: MDHEN and SYDVKM. Losses at the gene ends were 0 bases for V and 5 bases for J; bases not matched to a gene: 13. Here the CDR3 DNA reads TGTGCCAGCAGTTTATGGGCTAGCGGGGGAACCCGGGCCCACGAGCAGTACTTC. It translates to CASSLWASGGTRAHEQYF.

V is TRBV2 and J is TRBJ2-1; possible D gene TRBD2, 6 bases. V lost 1 base and J lost 3, with 19 bases in between. This CDR3 has 18 residues. In germline, CDR1 is SNHLY, CDR2 FYNNEI. Written as DNA, the CDR3 is TGTGCCAGCAGTGAAGACCAGGCGGGGTGGGGGTACTACAATGAGCAGTTCTTC. Its protein is CASSEDQAGWGYYNEQFF.

The chain combines TRBV11-2 with TRBJ2-7; 9 positions agree with TRBD1. Germline-derived CDR1 and CDR2 are SGHAT and FQNNGV. The CDR3 sequence is 15 residues long. The V and J ends lost 6 bases and 0 bases, in that order; junction bases with no gene match: 6. The CDR3 DNA follows: TGTGCCAGCAGAGCAACAGGGGGCGCCTCCTACGAGCAGTACTTC. Translation gives CASRATGGASYEQYF.

The gene calls are TRBV27 and TRBJ2-3; D is perhaps TRBD2 (6 bases). Germline lookup yields CDR1 MNHEY and CDR2 SMNVEV (reference sequence). Trimming stripped 2 bases from V and 1 base from J, with 10 bases between. This CDR3 contains 15 residues. The CDR3: CASSLMRGGTDTQYF. Written as DNA, the CDR3 is TGTGCCAGCAGTTTAATGCGGGGAGGCACAGATACGCAGTATTTT.

The chain joins TRBV11-2 to TRBJ2-1; D possibly corresponds to TRBD2 (5 bases). Trimming cost V 0 bases and J 12 bases, with 15 bases left between them. Looked up from germline, CDR1 is SGHAT and CDR2 is FQNNGV. The CDR3 length is 14 residues. In DNA form, the CDR3 reads TGTGCCAGCAGCTTAGATCACAAAGGACGGGGGCAGTTCTTC. Amino acids: CASSLDHKGRGQFF.

This clone was recorded only once. The gene calls are TRBV28 and TRBJ2-5; D is unclear. The CDR3 contains 10 residues. Trimming shortened V by 3 bases and J by 7 bases, and 3 bases separated the two germline ends. CDR1 is MDHEN, CDR2 SYDVKM, per germline. The CDR3, as DNA: TGTGCCAGCAGTTTCGGGACCCAGTACTTC. Amino acid sequence: CASSFGTQYF.